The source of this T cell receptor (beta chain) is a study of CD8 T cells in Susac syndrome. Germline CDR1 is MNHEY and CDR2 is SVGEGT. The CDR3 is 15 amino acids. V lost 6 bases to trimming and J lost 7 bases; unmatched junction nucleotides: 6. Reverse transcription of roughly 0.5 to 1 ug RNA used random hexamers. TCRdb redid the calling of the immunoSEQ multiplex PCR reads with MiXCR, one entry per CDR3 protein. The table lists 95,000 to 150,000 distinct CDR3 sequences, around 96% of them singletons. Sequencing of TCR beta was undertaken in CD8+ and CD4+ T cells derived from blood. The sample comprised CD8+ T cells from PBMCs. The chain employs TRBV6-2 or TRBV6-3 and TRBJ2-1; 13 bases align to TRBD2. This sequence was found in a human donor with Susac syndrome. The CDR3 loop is CASRTRLAGGNEQFF. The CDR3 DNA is TGTGCCAGCAGAACAAGACTAGCGGGAGGTAATGAGCAGTTCTTC.